This T cell receptor (beta chain) comes out of a study of OX40 agonist ivuxolimab in advanced cancers. The overall study: Therapy given before enrollment (anti-PD-1, anti-PD-L1 or anti-CTLA-4) was allowed, and 40% had some.

Here immunoSEQ multiplex PCR was the method, and the copy in TCRdb shows in-frame clones only, minus some. The sample lists tens of thousands of clones; approximately 94% were seen once. A note on this clone: The limits of the CDR3 on the DNA are not certain, so only TCRdb's listed CDR3 is given.

The CDR3 length is 14 residues, termini included. Per the germline V gene, CDR1 is LGHNA and CDR2 is YSLEER. The sequences come from CD4+ or CD8+ T cells sorted from blood, collected in a trial of the OX40 agonist ivuxolimab. V gene TRBV4-3 combines with J gene TRBJ2-7. This clonotype was sampled from an adult with an advanced solid tumor such as melanoma, head and neck, liver or kidney cancer. The chain's CDR3 is CASSQVGPGYEQYF.